This TCR beta chain was sequenced during a study of Ad26.COV2.S vaccination and SARS-CoV-2 variants. Study outcomes and limitations: Recipients of vaccine and of placebo showed similar breadth of their non-spike TCR repertoires. Total T cell responses may have been underestimated by the TCR breadth and depth analyses.

Assay: immunoSEQ multiplex PCR; the TCRdb copy retains only in-frame clones and omits some. Altogether some 410,000 clones are present, 92% being singletons, with the ten largest covering more than 1.5%. Note on this clone: What it binds is unknown.

The CDR3 runs 14 residues. Germline loops: CDR1 MNHEY, CDR2 SVGAGI. V was shortened by 6 bases and J by 1 base, with 12 bases between the two germline ends. Treatment defined: 15 to 20 received Ad26.COV2.S at low or high dose, single or two shots; about 5 received placebo; per-sample allocation not given. Sample collection was performed on day 63 after the first vaccine or placebo injection. Donor was an adult aged 18-55 years in Boston. The source material was peripheral blood, sampled in a trial of Ad26.COV2.S vaccine versus placebo. J is TRBJ1-1 and V is TRBV6-5, with D perhaps TRBD1 (6 bases). The sequence derives from a person aged 18 to 59 who received the Ad26.COV2.S COVID-19 vaccine or a placebo. DNA of the CDR3: TGTGCCAGCAGAACCGGGACAACGAACACTGAAGCTTTCTTT. This gives the protein CASRTGTTNTEAFF.